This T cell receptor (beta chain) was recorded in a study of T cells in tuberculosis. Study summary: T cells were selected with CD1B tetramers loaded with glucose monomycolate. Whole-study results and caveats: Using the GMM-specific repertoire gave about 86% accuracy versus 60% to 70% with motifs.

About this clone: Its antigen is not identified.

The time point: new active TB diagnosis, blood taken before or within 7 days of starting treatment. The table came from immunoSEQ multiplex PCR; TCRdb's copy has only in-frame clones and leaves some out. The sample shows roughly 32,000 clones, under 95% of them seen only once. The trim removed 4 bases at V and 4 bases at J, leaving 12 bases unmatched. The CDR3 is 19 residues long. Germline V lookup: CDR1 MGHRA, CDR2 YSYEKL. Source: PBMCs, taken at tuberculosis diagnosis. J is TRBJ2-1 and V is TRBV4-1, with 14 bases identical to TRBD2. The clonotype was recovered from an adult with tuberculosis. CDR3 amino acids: CASSPRGLAGGARYNEQFF. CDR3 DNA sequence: TGCGCCAGCAGCCCCCGTGGACTAGCGGGAGGAGCAAGGTACAATGAGCAGTTCTTC.